Following are 2 T cell receptor beta chains from one sample sequenced in a study of shared clonotypes between healthy human individuals. Naive-designated CD8 cells lacked CD45RO, were positively enriched for CCR7, and omitted terminally differentiated effector memory CD45RA+ cells. The repertoire was sequenced with immunoSEQ multiplex PCR; TCRdb's copy has only in-frame clones and lacks some. The sample carries just over 2,000,000 clones, about 95% recorded once. The source material was naive CD8+ T cells sorted from blood. All receptors derive from a man younger than 35 in good health.

V usage is TRBV28 and J usage is TRBJ2-1; D gene unclear. Germline V gene sequence: CDR1 MDHEN, CDR2 SYDVKM. V shed 7 bases and J shed 7 bases, with 14 bases lying between them. The CDR3 is 13 residues long. Here the CDR3 DNA reads TGTGCCAGCAAACGGGCCCCGGAGAATGAGCAGTTCTTC. Amino acids: CASKRAPENEQFF.

The rearrangement joins TRBV2 to TRBJ2-7; 8 bases are shared with TRBD1. Germline CDR1 SNHLY, CDR2 FYNNEI. The CDR3 is 15 residues long. Losses at the gene ends were 5 bases for V and 4 bases for J; bases not matched to a gene: 10. CDR3 residues: CASSKSRQGAYEQYF. The CDR3 coding sequence is TGTGCCAGCAGTAAATCACGGCAGGGGGCTTACGAGCAGTACTTC. Filled out from reference TRBV2 and TRBJ2-7, the complete variable domain reads EPEVTQTPSHQVTQMGQEVILRCVPISNHLYFYWYRQILGQKVEFLVSFYNNEISEKSEIFDDQFSVERPDGSNFTLKIRSTKLEDSAMYFCASSKSRQGAYEQYFGPGTRLTVT.